The sequence of this TCR beta chain was determined in a study of cytomegalovirus exposure and HLA in healthy donors. Study at large: HLA-typed donors were the source of some 80 million unique TCRs, which an early data release held.

Points on this clone: Its matching antigen is unknown.

The CDR3 contains 13 residues. The germline gives CDR1 SGHVS, CDR2 FQNEAQ. V gave up 2 bases and J gave up 4 bases, with 6 bases separating them. Study results and limitations: One variant, a missense change in DCLRE1C, was linked in a later analysis to TCR beta V- and J-gene trimming. A previous analysis found most TCR beta V segments productive roughly 87% or roughly 30% of the time. CMV serostatus was the only immune exposure information that was available.

Primers for the PCR totalled 60 Vbeta and 13 Jbeta. The repertoire was sequenced with immunoSEQ multiplex PCR; TCRdb's copy has only in-frame clones and lacks some. The sample contains under 150,000 clones, about four fifths of which appear only once. This TCR derives from a woman between 18 and 30 years old in good health and CMV-seronegative. The chain carries TRBV7-8 and TRBJ1-5; D gene uncertain. Sequencing was performed on PBMCs. Written as DNA, the CDR3 is TGTGCCAGCAGCTTATCCCGTAATCAGCCCCAGCATTTT. It codes for CASSLSRNQPQHF.